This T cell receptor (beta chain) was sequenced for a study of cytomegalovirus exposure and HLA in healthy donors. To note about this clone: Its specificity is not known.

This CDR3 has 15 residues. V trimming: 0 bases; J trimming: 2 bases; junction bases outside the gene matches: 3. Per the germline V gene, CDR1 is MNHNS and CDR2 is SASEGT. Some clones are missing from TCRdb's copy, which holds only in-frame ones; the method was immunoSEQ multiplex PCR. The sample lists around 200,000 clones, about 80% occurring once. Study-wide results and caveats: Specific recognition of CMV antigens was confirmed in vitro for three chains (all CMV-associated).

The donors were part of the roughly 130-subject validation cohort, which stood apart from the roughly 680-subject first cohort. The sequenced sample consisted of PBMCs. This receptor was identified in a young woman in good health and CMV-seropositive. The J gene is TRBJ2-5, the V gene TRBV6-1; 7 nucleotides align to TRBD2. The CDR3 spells CASSEAGLWQETQYF. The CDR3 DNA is TGTGCCAGCAGTGAAGCGGGACTATGGCAAGAGACCCAGTACTTC.